This T cell receptor beta chain emerged from a study of blood T cells in healthy people across ages. Study results and caveats: Estimated diversity that came from one million T cells was considered an underestimate.

Trimming cost V 5 bases and J 0 bases; bases outside gene matches: 8. Germline CDR1 reads DFQATT; CDR2 reads SNEGSKA (reference sequence). This CDR3 spans 17 amino acids. PCR was performed a second time for roughly 7 to 11 cycles using a sample-barcoded 5' primer and a J-beta primer mix. TCRdb re-derived calls from the 5' RACE reads in MiXCR, one entry per CDR3 protein. The sample has about 900,000 distinct CDR3 sequences, around two thirds seen once. A note on this clonotype: Its antigen is not known.

The chain has TRBV20-1 and TRBJ2-3; TRBD2 matches at 13 bases. The sequencing sample was made of blood. This TCR was recovered from a man aged 30 to 39 in good health. This CDR3 is CSAAGTSGARSTDTQYF. The CDR3, as DNA: TGCAGTGCTGCCGGGACTAGCGGGGCTAGAAGCACAGATACGCAGTATTTT.